The next 29 T cell receptor beta chains were all read from a single sample in a study of response to subunit inactivated influenza vaccine. TCRdb recomputed calls from the RT-PCR reads with MiXCR, one row per CDR3 protein. In the table there are about 780,000 distinct CDR3 sequences, less than 20% of which are singletons. This specimen was PBMCs from blood, taken approximately 5 days after vaccination. The receptors originated from a man between 50 and 59 years old who received an inactivated influenza vaccine.

Only a few counts were recorded for this clonotype. The V and J genes are TRBV15 and TRBJ2-1; 8 bases line up with TRBD1. Germline values: CDR1 LNHNV, CDR2 YYDKDF (reference sequence). V lost 1 base to trimming and J lost 7 bases; unmatched junction nucleotides: 6. CDR3 length equals 15 residues. The CDR3: CATSRARDRRNEQFF. The CDR3 coding sequence is TGTGCCACCAGCAGAGCCAGGGACAGGCGGAATGAGCAGTTCTTC.

This clonotype came up a few times. The V and J genes are TRBV12-3 or TRBV12-4 and TRBJ2-4; D is undetermined. The CDR3 sequence is 12 residues long. Trimming removed 4 bases at V and 8 bases at J, with 9 bases between. The CDR3, as DNA: TGTGCCAGCAGTTACAGTTTTGACATTCAGTACTTC. Protein sequence: CASSYSFDIQYF.

The V call is TRBV29-1, the J call TRBJ2-1; 14 bases are a match to TRBD2. CDR1 SQVTM and CDR2 ANQGSEA come from the germline V gene. The CDR3 runs to 14 residues. V gave up 7 bases and J gave up 7 bases; unmatched junction bases: 6. DNA of the CDR3: TGCAGCGCACCGACTAGCGGGAGGGGTAATGAGCAGTTCTTC. It encodes CSAPTSGRGNEQFF.

The table lists this clonotype with a few counts. The rearrangement links TRBV11-2 to TRBJ2-7; D is perhaps TRBD1 (6 bases). Trimming removed 3 bases at V and 2 bases at J, with 14 bases between. Germline-derived CDR1 and CDR2 are SGHAT and FQNNGV. The CDR3 contains 15 residues. This chain's CDR3 is CASSLDRTATYEQYF. As DNA, the CDR3 is TGTGCCAGCAGCTTGGATCGGACAGCTACCTACGAGCAGTACTTC.

This clonotype was seen a handful of times. V gene TRBV20-1 combines with J gene TRBJ1-1; 8 bases map to TRBD1. Losses at the gene ends were 0 bases for V and 4 bases for J; bases not matched to a gene: 4. CDR1 DFQATT and CDR2 SNEGSKA come from the germline V gene (reference sequence). This CDR3 contains 14 residues. The CDR3 nucleotides are TGCAGTGCTAGAGATTACGGGACAGGCACTGAAGCTTTCTTT. Amino acid sequence: CSARDYGTGTEAFF.

This clonotype has at least ten counts. This chain joins TRBV5-1 and TRBJ2-7; a possible D gene is TRBD1 (5 bases). This CDR3 region has 15 residues. Germline V lookup: CDR1 SGHRS, CDR2 YFSETQ. Trimming took off 0 bases at V and 2 bases at J, with 12 bases between the two ends. CDR3 in amino acids: CASSLGPGQTYEQYF. CDR3 bases: TGCGCCAGCAGCTTGGGTCCTGGACAAACCTACGAGCAGTACTTC.

The CDR3 loop is CASSPRTSGGEQYF. Written as DNA, the CDR3 is TGTGCCAGCAGTCCTAGGACTAGTGGTGGCGAGCAGTACTTC. The rearrangement joins TRBV2 to TRBJ2-7, with 7 bases lining up with TRBD2. The CDR3 runs to 14 residues. Germline V gene data show CDR1 as SNHLY and CDR2 as FYNNEI. V was clipped by 5 bases and J by 6 bases; unmatched bases: 10.

This clonotype appeared a few times. This chain uses TRBV7-8 with TRBJ2-1; possible D gene TRBD2, 6 bases. From germline, CDR1 is SGHVS and CDR2 FQNEAQ. There are 15 residues in the CDR3. The V and J ends lost 3 bases and 6 bases respectively, with 15 bases between them. CDR3 protein: CASSFWLREPNEQFF. CDR3 nucleotides: TGTGCCAGCAGCTTTTGGCTACGGGAGCCCAATGAGCAGTTCTTC.

This chain joins TRBV12-3 or TRBV12-4 and TRBJ2-1, with 11 nucleotides matching TRBD2. This CDR3 is 17 amino acids long. The V segment lost 5 bases and the J segment 2 bases; nucleotides outside the gene matches: 8. The chain's CDR3 is CASSPKNSGGAYNEQFF. In DNA form, the CDR3 reads TGTGCCAGCAGTCCTAAAAATAGCGGGGGGGCCTACAATGAGCAGTTCTTC.

In its sample, this clonotype was seen a few times. The rearrangement uses TRBV28 and TRBJ2-2, with TRBD2 matching 8 bases. The length of the CDR3 is 15 residues. Germline CDR1 MDHEN, CDR2 SYDVKM. The ends lost 4 bases at V and 3 bases at J; junction bases unmatched: 4. The CDR3 DNA sequence: TGTGCCAGCAGTTACCGGGGGGGGGACACCGGGGAGCTGTTTTTT. Its translation is CASSYRGGDTGELFF.

This clonotype was seen repeatedly, ten times or more. One end of the junction varies from germline; a read error may be responsible. J is TRBJ2-7 and V is TRBV5-6, with TRBD2 as a possible D gene (6 bases). In germline, CDR1 is SGHDT, CDR2 YYEEEE. The CDR3 is 15 residues long. Here the CDR3 reads CASSLGGRSSYEQYF. In DNA, the CDR3 is TGCGCCAGCAGCTTGGGGGGTCGGAGCTCCTACGAGCAGTACTTC. Full variable domain (rest looked up from reference TRBV5-6 and TRBJ2-7): DAGVTQSPTHLIKTRGQQVTLRCSPKSGHDTVSWYQQALGQGPQFIFQYYEEEERQRGNFPDRFSGHQFPNYSSELNVNALLLGDSALYLCASSLGGRSSYEQYFGPGTRLTVT.

The rearrangement uses TRBV24-1 and TRBJ2-3; 9 bases fit TRBD2. After removal of 5 bases from V and 3 bases from J, the junction contained 8 bases not matched to a gene. This CDR3 comprises 16 residues. Germline V gene lookup returns CDR1 KGHDR and CDR2 SFDVKD. The CDR3 here is CATSASAGGYTDTQYF. The CDR3 nucleotides are TGTGCCACCAGTGCCTCAGCGGGAGGATATACAGATACGCAGTATTTT.

The rearrangement joins TRBV29-1 to TRBJ1-2; D remains ambiguous. This CDR3 is built from 10 residues. V was cut by 3 bases and J by 8 bases, with 7 bases left in between. Germline CDR1 SQVTM, CDR2 ANQGSEA. The CDR3 sequence: CSVDQDGYTF. CDR3 bases: TGCAGCGTTGATCAGGACGGCTACACCTTC.

This clonotype was seen repeatedly, ten times or more. The V and J genes are TRBV7-2 and TRBJ2-3; D is perhaps TRBD2 (6 bases). CDR3 length: 12 amino acids. The germline V gene encodes CDR1 SGHTA and CDR2 FQGNSA. V dropped 5 bases and J dropped 7 bases, with 10 bases sitting between them. The CDR3: CASSLGGYTQYF. The CDR3 nucleotides are TGTGCCAGCAGCCTTGGGGGGTATACGCAGTATTTT.

J is TRBJ1-4 and V is TRBV25-1; tentatively, D is TRBD1 (5 bases). CDR1 is MGHDK, CDR2 SYGVNS, per germline. The CDR3 loop spans 14 amino acids. The V end lost 4 bases, the J end lost 8 bases, and 14 bases lay between the germline ends. The CDR3 protein is CASSGWGVEEKLFF. The CDR3 region has the DNA TGTGCCAGCAGTGGCTGGGGGGTTGAGGAAAAACTGTTTTTT.

The chain employs TRBV28 and TRBJ1-1, with D uncertain. The V gene's germline CDR1 is MDHEN and CDR2 SYDVKM. CDR3 length equals 16 residues. Trimming stripped 5 bases from V and 0 bases from J, with 16 bases between. This CDR3 is CASSRPELRMNTEAFF. In DNA, the CDR3 is TGTGCCAGCAGTCGTCCTGAATTGCGTATGAACACTGAAGCTTTCTTT.

This clonotype was observed a handful of times. The rearrangement joins TRBV12-3 or TRBV12-4 to TRBJ1-5; tentatively, D is TRBD1 (5 bases). The CDR3 contains 16 residues. With 2 bases removed from V and 2 bases from J, the gap between germline ends came to 13 bases. The CDR3 region is CASSLRGFYGNQPQHF. The DNA for the CDR3 is TGTGCCAGCAGTTTACGGGGGTTCTACGGCAATCAGCCCCAGCATTTT.

CDR3 residues: CASSQDLTRLTEAFF. DNA of the CDR3: TGCGCCAGCAGCCAAGATCTTACACGACTCACTGAAGCTTTCTTT. The chain has TRBV4-3 and TRBJ1-1; D unresolved. CDR3 size: 15 residues. Trimming removed 0 bases at V and 4 bases at J, with 12 bases between. The V gene's germline CDR1 is LGHNA and CDR2 YSLEER.

This clonotype has just a few counts. This chain connects TRBV4-2 to TRBJ1-6; the match to TRBD1 covers 10 bases. Germline V gene sequence: CDR1 LGHNA, CDR2 YNFKEQ. V shed 6 bases, J shed 7 bases, and the junction held 6 bases outside the gene matches. The CDR3 is 15 residues long. This CDR3 reads CASRPDRGQNSPLHF. The CDR3 nucleotides are TGTGCCAGCAGACCCGACAGGGGGCAGAATTCACCCCTCCACTTT.

This clonotype came up a few times. The J gene is TRBJ2-7, the V gene TRBV11-2; TRBD1 is a possible D gene (6 bases). V was cut by 1 base and J by 2 bases, with 21 bases left in between. In germline, CDR1 is SGHAT, CDR2 FQNNGV. CDR3 length: 18 residues. CDR3 bases: TGTGCCAGCAGCTTAGGTGGGTCCAGGGGAGATCCGGCCTACGAGCAGTACTTC. This gives the protein CASSLGGSRGDPAYEQYF.

This clonotype was counted between two and nine times. This chain connects TRBV5-1 to TRBJ2-6, with 9 bases matching TRBD1. Germline V gene lookup returns CDR1 SGHRS and CDR2 YFSETQ. Germline trimming cut 8 bases from V and 0 bases from J; bases unmatched to any gene: 9. The CDR3 totals 17 residues. CDR3 nucleotide sequence: TGCGCCAGTTCCGGGACAGGGCCCCCCTCTGGGGCCAACGTCCTGACTTTC. Protein: CASSGTGPPSGANVLTF.

This chain connects TRBV15 to TRBJ2-5; perhaps TRBD2 as D (6 bases). There are 17 residues in the CDR3. V lost 0 bases to trimming and J lost 1 base, with 15 bases between them. Germline lookup yields CDR1 LNHNV and CDR2 YYDKDF (reference sequence). The DNA for the CDR3 is TGTGCCACCAGCAGAGATCCGTTCGGCGGGGTCCAAGAGACCCAGTACTTC. Amino acids: CATSRDPFGGVQETQYF.

This clonotype was detected a few times. This chain uses TRBV20-1 with TRBJ1-1, with 8 positions matching TRBD1. CDR3 length: 13 residues. V was pared by 4 bases and J by 3 bases, with 4 bases of the junction left unmatched. Germline V gene sequence: CDR1 DFQATT, CDR2 SNEGSKA (reference sequence). The CDR3 DNA reads as TGCAGTGCTATCAGGGGGCTGGACACTGAAGCTTTCTTT. Translated: CSAIRGLDTEAFF.

This clonotype was seen a few times. The chain recombines TRBV7-2 with TRBJ2-1; D is possibly TRBD1 (6 bases). The length of the CDR3 is 13 residues. Deletions cut 7 bases from V and 4 bases from J, with 11 bases between. Germline CDR1 and CDR2: SGHTA and FQGNSA. Here the CDR3 reads CASTRQAYNEQFF. For the CDR3, the DNA is TGTGCCAGCACGAGACAGGCGTACAATGAGCAGTTCTTC.

The chain combines TRBV5-1 with TRBJ2-1; 10 bases are shared with TRBD2. V trimming: 5 bases; J trimming: 2 bases; junction bases outside the gene matches: 7. Germline CDR1 is SGHRS and CDR2 is YFSETQ. There are 16 residues in the CDR3. The CDR3 region has the DNA TGCGCCAGCAGGGCTAGCGGGAGTCGAGCCTACAATGAGCAGTTCTTC. Translating it yields CASRASGSRAYNEQFF.

The chain links TRBV7-2 to TRBJ2-1; no definite D call. Germline loops: CDR1 SGHTA, CDR2 FQGNSA. CDR3 length equals 13 residues. V was pared by 1 base and J by 10 bases, with 11 bases between. CDR3 DNA: TGTGCCAGCAGCTTAGGGGGTAACTGGGAGCAGTTCTTC. Its protein is CASSLGGNWEQFF.

This CDR3 reads CASSKGSQGGTEAFF. For the CDR3, the DNA is TGTGCCAGCAGCAAAGGGTCACAGGGTGGGACTGAAGCTTTCTTT. The chain links TRBV7-9 to TRBJ1-1, with D maybe TRBD1 (6 bases). V dropped 5 bases and J dropped 5 bases, with 18 bases sitting between them. This CDR3 is built from 15 residues. The germline V gene encodes CDR1 SEHNR and CDR2 FQNEAQ (reference sequence).

This clonotype has a handful of counts. V usage is TRBV12-3 or TRBV12-4 and J usage is TRBJ1-1; TRBD1 aligns across 11 bases. This CDR3 contains 17 residues. V shed 5 bases and J 11 bases; nucleotides not matched to a gene: 19. CDR3 in amino acids: CASSRQPGTGGAMPAFF. The CDR3 DNA reads as TGTGCCAGCAGTAGACAGCCCGGGACAGGGGGTGCTATGCCCGCTTTCTTT.

This chain joins TRBV6-5 and TRBJ2-1, with D perhaps given as TRBD1 or TRBD2 (6 bases each). Germline loops: CDR1 MNHEY, CDR2 SVGAGI. V shed 2 bases and J shed 1 base, with 15 bases lying between them. This CDR3 is built from 17 residues. CDR3 sequence (DNA): TGTGCCAGCAGTTACAGATCTGGCGGGACATCCTACAATGAGCAGTTCTTC. Amino acids: CASSYRSGGTSYNEQFF.